A selection of T cell receptor beta chains follows, all from one sample in a study of T cell changes during pregnancy in multiple sclerosis. The data were produced by immunoSEQ multiplex PCR, yet TCRdb's version contains in-frame clones alone and is incomplete. The sample gives over 65,000 clones, around 93% of which show up once; about 1.8% is in the top ten. The sequenced sample was peripheral blood, obtained in the first trimester of pregnancy. Receptors were obtained from a female donor in good health, enrolled as a control in a pregnancy study. CDR3s include the opening cysteine and the closing phenylalanine or tryptophan. Each record gives: V gene, J gene, D gene, clone size, CDR3 DNA, CDR3 protein. A D gene is named only where the DNA matches it firmly. Clone size is shown for a subset of rows, as once, few, many or a class of expanded clone.

TRBV19,TRBJ2-3,TRBD2,-,TGTGCCAGTAGCCTAGCGGGGGGATCGGATACGCAGTATTTT,CASSLAGGSDTQYF
TRBV7-2,TRBJ1-1,-,once,TGTGCCAGCAGCTTATTTGGAGGCCCAGGAACCTCTGAAGCTTTCTTT,CASSLFGGPGTSEAFF
TRBV5-4,TRBJ2-3,TRBD1,-,TGTGCCAGCAGCCACCCGGGACAGGGATACGATACGCAGTATTTT,CASSHPGQGYDTQYF
TRBV27,TRBJ1-2,-,-,TGTGCCAGCAGCCCCGGAAACAGGGTTGGCTACACCTTC,CASSPGNRVGYTF
TRBV9,TRBJ2-3,TRBD2,-,TGTGCCAGCAGCGTAGAGGGCGGGGGAAGCACAGATACGCAGTATTTT,CASSVEGGGSTDTQYF
TRBV9,TRBJ1-5,-,-,TGTGCCAGCAGCCCCGGGACAAGTCAGCAGCCCCAGCATTTT,CASSPGTSQQPQHF
TRBV6-5,TRBJ1-3,-,-,TGTGCCAGCAGTTATAGGACGACAGGCTACACCATATATTTT,CASSYRTTGYTIYF
TRBV9,TRBJ1-1,TRBD1,-,TGTGCCAGCAGCGTAACAGGGGGGCCGATGAACACTGAAGCTTTCTTT,CASSVTGGPMNTEAFF
TRBV11-2,TRBJ2-3,TRBD2,-,TGTGCCAGCACAACTCGCGGGGGGGGCACAGATACGCAGTATTTT,CASTTRGGGTDTQYF
TRBV27,TRBJ2-1,-,-,TGTGCCAGCAGTTTAGGGGTACTAGTCCATGAGCAGTTCTTC,CASSLGVLVHEQFF
TRBV5-6,TRBJ2-5,-,-,TGTGCCAGCAGCTTGCTAATGCGTGGAGAGACCCAGTACTTC,CASSLLMRGETQYF
TRBV28,TRBJ2-3,TRBD2,-,TGTGCCAGCAGGATGCGGGGGGGCACAGATACGCAGTATTTT,CASRMRGGTDTQYF
TRBV5-6,TRBJ2-7,TRBD2,-,TGTGCCAGCAGCTTTGGGGGGGAGACCTACGAGCAGTACTTC,CASSFGGETYEQYF
TRBV30,TRBJ2-5,-,-,TGTGCCTGGAGCGCCGGACTGGAAGAGACCCAGTACTTC,CAWSAGLEETQYF
TRBV5-1,TRBJ1-2,-,few,TGCGCCAGCAGCAGCGAAGGGGCCAACTATGGCTACACCTTC,CASSSEGANYGYTF
TRBV28,TRBJ1-1,-,-,TGTGCCAGCAGTTCTTTAGTGGGTTCTCGGGTCGACACTGAAGCTTTCTTT,CASSSLVGSRVDTEAFF
TRBV30,TRBJ2-3,TRBD2,-,TGTGCCTGGAGTGTAGCGGGAGGTACAGATACGCAGTATTTT,CAWSVAGGTDTQYF
TRBV7-2,TRBJ2-1,TRBD2,-,TGTGCCAGCAGCTCCCCCTCCCAGCGGGGGGCCAGAGGGAGAAATGAGCAGTTCTTC,CASSSPSQRGARGRNEQFF
TRBV6-5,TRBJ2-5,TRBD1,once,TGTGCCAGCAGTTACACCCCGGACAGGGGTGAGCAGTACTTC,CASSYTPDRGEQYF
TRBV9,TRBJ2-5,TRBD1,-,TGTGCCAGCAGCTCAGGACAGGGTGTCCAAGAGACCCAGTACTTC,CASSSGQGVQETQYF
TRBV2,TRBJ1-2,-,-,TGTGCCAGCAGGGGAGGGGGTGGCTATGGCTACACCTTC,CASRGGGGYGYTF
TRBV5-1,TRBJ2-5,TRBD2,-,TGCGCCAGCAGCTTGGCCAGCGGGGGGCCGAGGGAGACCCAGTACTTC,CASSLASGGPRETQYF
TRBV29-1,TRBJ2-7,TRBD1,-,TGCAGCGCTGGACAGGGGATCTACGAGCAGTACTTC,CSAGQGIYEQYF
TRBV9,TRBJ2-5,TRBD2,-,TGTGCCAGCAGCGTAGAGGGAGGGTTAGGGATGGCCCAGTACTTC,CASSVEGGLGMAQYF
TRBV12-5,TRBJ2-7,TRBD1,-,TGTGCTAGTGGTGGGACAGGCTACGAGCAGTACTTC,CASGGTGYEQYF
TRBV28,TRBJ2-2,-,-,TGTGCCACCACCAGTCCGGGATGGGCCGGGGAGCTGTTTTTT,CATTSPGWAGELFF
TRBV4-3,TRBJ2-3,-,once,TGCGCCAGCAGCCAAGATCGGGGGACTGGCACAGATACGCAGTATTTT,CASSQDRGTGTDTQYF
TRBV11-3,TRBJ2-1,-,-,TGTGCCAGCAGCCAGGGGGGCTCGCCTATAACCTACAATGAGCAGTTCTTC,CASSQGGSPITYNEQFF
TRBV7-2,TRBJ1-1,-,-,TGTGCCAGCAGTATACAGATGAACACTGAAGCTTTCTTT,CASSIQMNTEAFF
TRBV27,TRBJ2-3,-,-,TGTGCCAGCAGTCCTCAGGGGAGGGCAGATACGCAGTATTTT,CASSPQGRADTQYF
TRBV7-6,TRBJ2-2,TRBD2,-,TGTGCCAGCAGCGTTCGCGGGGGAGACACCGGGGAGCTGTTTTTT,CASSVRGGDTGELFF
TRBV18,TRBJ1-1,-,-,TGTGCCAGCTCACCCGTGGGGGGAGGCACTGAAGCTTTCTTT,CASSPVGGGTEAFF
TRBV15,TRBJ2-7,-,once,TGTGCCACCAGCAGAGATCACGGGTACGAGCAGTACTTC,CATSRDHGYEQYF
TRBV29-1,TRBJ2-3,-,-,TGCAGCGTTGATGGGGGGAGAGGGGGCGCGACAGATACGCAGTATTTT,CSVDGGRGGATDTQYF
TRBV7-6,TRBJ2-5,TRBD1,-,TGTGCCAGCAGCTTGGGACAGCTCCAAGAGACCCAGTACTTC,CASSLGQLQETQYF
TRBV7-9,TRBJ2-1,TRBD1,-,TGTGCCAGCAGCCAGACAGGGGGGTACTACAATGAGCAGTTCTTC,CASSQTGGYYNEQFF
TRBV7-3,TRBJ2-1,TRBD2,-,TGTGCCAGCAGCCTGGGGGGAACTAGCGGGGGAGGTAATGAGCAGTTCTTC,CASSLGGTSGGGNEQFF
TRBV20-1,TRBJ2-7,TRBD1,-,TGCAGTGCTCCTGGCTCGGACAGGTCGTACTTC,CSAPGSDRSYF
TRBV7-6,TRBJ2-2,TRBD2,-,TGTGCCAGCAGCTTATCGGGAGGGACGAACACCGGGGAGCTGTTTTTT,CASSLSGGTNTGELFF
TRBV28,TRBJ1-6,TRBD1,-,TGTGCCAGCAGTTCTCTAGGACAGGGTTACTATAATTCACCCCTCCACTTT,CASSSLGQGYYNSPLHF
TRBV7-9,TRBJ2-1,-,-,TGTGCCAGCAGCTTAGCCCAGGGCGCTAGCAATGAGCAGTTCTTC,CASSLAQGASNEQFF
TRBV5-4,TRBJ2-1,-,-,TGTGCCAGCAGCTTGGCCAGAGGGGGTAGGCATTCGTTAGGTGAGCAGTTCTTC,CASSLARGGRHSLGEQFF
TRBV28,TRBJ1-1,-,-,TGTGCCAGCAGTCACTCCCCAAACACTGAAGCTTTCTTT,CASSHSPNTEAFF
TRBV7-8,TRBJ2-3,-,-,TGTGCCAGCAGCTTTGTATCTGGCAACACAGATACGCAGTATTTT,CASSFVSGNTDTQYF
TRBV21-1,TRBJ1-1,-,-,TGTGCCAGCGGGAGGACAGGGCCCAAAACACTCACTGAAGCTTTCTTT,CASGRTGPKTLTEAFF